This T cell receptor (beta chain) came from a study of cytomegalovirus exposure and HLA in healthy donors. Whole-study context: There were about 86 million unique TCRs (from HLA-typed donors) in an early data release.

The PCR contained 60 Vbeta and 13 Jbeta primers. In the original processing: About 11 million of 75 million to 85 million unique TCR beta chains were shared, per a later count. TCRdb's copy holds only in-frame clones and misses some; the assay was immunoSEQ multiplex PCR. Clone size and the V and J calls come from that table; the DNA yielded D and trimming. Of roughly 180,000 clones in the sample, roughly 80% were seen once. V dropped 0 bases and J dropped 2 bases, with 14 bases sitting between them. Looked up from germline, CDR1 is SGDLS and CDR2 is YYNGEE. This CDR3 has 16 residues. The source of this sequence is a man aged 25-45 years in good health and CMV-seronegative. The chain links TRBV9 to TRBJ1-2; D is perhaps TRBD1 (6 bases). Sample: PBMCs. CDR3 region: CASSVGSQGRNYGYTF. The CDR3 region has the DNA TGTGCCAGCAGCGTAGGATCCCAGGGGAGAAACTATGGCTACACCTTC.